One sample yielded the 12 T cell receptor gamma chains listed below, sequenced in a study of gamma delta lymphoproliferative disorders and STAT genes. PBMCs from patients and controls supplied the genomic DNA for sequencing. TCRdb redid clone calling on the multiplex PCR reads using CATT. The repertoire holds roughly 700 gamma-chain clones, with approximately 8.9% as singletons. Sequencing input: blood. The receptors derive from a human donor in good health.

This clone counts as large. The DNA is omitted, as the CDR3 cannot be located on it reliably, and the CDR3 follows TCRdb's listing. For the V gene the call is TRGV11; the J gene has no call. TRGV11 is reported as an ORF; its role is uncertain. Inclusive of both ends, the CDR3 amounts to 15 amino acids. CDR3: CTTVPAGLGTPLKLF.

For this clone: One base separates it from a far larger clone, so it is likely a read error. Other DNA sequences in this specimen translate into the identical CDR3. The rearrangement joins TRGV10 to TRGJ1 or TRGJ2. In the absence of a J gene in TCRdb, the DNA was matched to germline to assign it here. TRGV10 belongs to the ORF category, with a function that is uncertain. V lost 12 bases, J lost 0 bases, and 9 bases stayed unmatched. The CDR3 runs to 13 residues. The CDR3 DNA reads as TGTGCTGCTTGGGATCTGAATTATTATAAGAAACTCTTT. Amino acids: CAAWDLNYYKKLF.

This clone is medium-sized in the sample. This chain uses TRGV10 with TRGJ1 or TRGJ2. The J gene was not available in TCRdb and was assigned here by matching the DNA to germline segments. TRGV10 counts as an open reading frame of uncertain function. J gave up 5 bases and V 8 bases, and 13 bases lay outside the gene matches. CDR3 length equals 14 residues. The DNA for the CDR3 is TGTGCTGCGTGGGATTCGGGAACCAATTATAAGAAACTCTTT. It yields the protein CAAWDSGTNYKKLF.

The CDR3 loop reads CAPGIIFKNYYKKLF. The CDR3 coding sequence is TGTGCACCTGGGATAATTTTCAAGAATTATTATAAGAAACTCTTT. The V gene is TRGV8, the J gene TRGJ1 or TRGJ2. TCRdb is silent on the J gene; assignment here came from matching the DNA to germline. The V gene's germline CDR1 is VENAVY and CDR2 YDSYNSRV. CDR3 length: 15 residues.

A note on this clone: The protein that TCRdb holds for this DNA derives from a much larger clone and differs from the translated DNA at residue 4, which likely indicates a read error; the protein shown here is translated from the DNA. The chain is built from TRGV10 and TRGJ1 or TRGJ2. The J gene, missing from TCRdb, was assigned here through DNA to germline matching. TRGV10 is recorded as an ORF, its role being uncertain. J lost 2 bases, V lost 11 bases, and 13 bases had no gene match. The CDR3 is 14 amino acids. The CDR3 DNA is TGTGCTGCGCGGGGGACCATCGATTATTATAAGAAACTCTTT. Its protein is CAARGTIDYYKKLF.

This clone is medium-sized in the sample. TRGV2 is the V gene, and the J gene was not called. The CDR3 is 12 residues long. Per germline, CDR1 EGSNGY and CDR2 YDSYNSKV. The CDR3 DNA sequence: TGTGCCACCTGGGACGGGCTAAATCTGCTACTCTTT. It translates to CATWDGLNLLLF.

This clone is classed as large. The rearrangement joins TRGV4 to TRGJ1 or TRGJ2. Assignment of the J gene here rests on matching the DNA to germline, because TCRdb gives none. This CDR3 contains 14 residues. CDR1 is EGSTGY, CDR2 YDSYTSSV, per germline. The junction had 2 bases not matched to a gene; V was cut back by 0 bases and J by 0 bases. CDR3 region: CATWDGPNYYKKLF. The CDR3 DNA is TGTGCCACCTGGGATGGGCCGAATTATTATAAGAAACTCTTT.

This clone qualifies as large. V is TRGV2 and J is TRGJ1 or TRGJ2. The J gene, left out of TCRdb, was set here by checking the DNA against germline. This CDR3 is built from 15 residues. V shed 0 bases and J 6 bases; nucleotides not matched to a gene: 11. CDR1 and CDR2 from the germline V gene are EGSNGY and YDSYNSKV. CDR3 DNA sequence: TGTGCCACCTGGGACGGGATTGTTTGCGTTTATAAGAAACTCTTT. Protein: CATWDGIVCVYKKLF.

By its share, this clone is medium-sized. The chain has TRGV2 and TRGJP2. The J gene, absent from TCRdb, was called here by matching the DNA to germline. Germline-derived CDR1 and CDR2 are EGSNGY and YDSYNSKV. This CDR3 region has 13 residues. Trimming cost V 3 bases and J 4 bases; bases outside gene matches: 2. The CDR3 is CATWDYSDWIKTF. CDR3 nucleotides: TGTGCCACCTGGGACTATAGTGATTGGATCAAGACGTTT.

This clone is labeled as large. Other DNA sequences from this sample encode an identical CDR3 as well. The chain uses TRGV9 and TRGJP. As TCRdb names no J gene, one was assigned here on the basis of a DNA match to germline. V shed 0 bases, J shed 4 bases, and the junction held 0 bases outside the gene matches. The CDR3 runs to 16 residues. In germline, CDR1 is GITISATS, CDR2 ISYDGTV (reference sequence). The CDR3 loop is CALWEVQELGKKIKVF. CDR3 DNA sequence: TGTGCCTTGTGGGAGGTGCAAGAGTTGGGCAAAAAAATCAAGGTATTT.

In its sample, this clone ranks as medium-sized. The V gene is TRGV3, the J gene TRGJ1 or TRGJ2. Germline matching of the DNA provided the J gene here, since TCRdb leaves it blank. CDR3 length: 13 residues. Germline-derived CDR1 and CDR2 are VTNTFY and YDVSTARD (reference sequence). With V trimmed by 0 bases and J by 4 bases, 3 bases remained unmatched. CDR3 DNA: TGTGCCACCTGGGACAGGCAATATTATAAGAAACTCTTT. This codes for CATWDRQYYKKLF.

In the case of this clone: The amino acid sequence in TCRdb belongs to a much larger clone and departs from this DNA's translation at residue 3, likely a sequencing read error; the sequence shown is translated from the DNA. This chain connects TRGV2 to TRGJ1 or TRGJ2. Matching the DNA to germline supplied the J gene, which TCRdb does not give. CDR3 size: 16 residues. Germline V CDR1 and CDR2: EGSNGY, YDSYNSKV. CDR3 in amino acids: CAIWDRVGKPGGKKLF. For the CDR3, the DNA is TGTGCCATCTGGGACCGGGTAGGTAAACCTGGGGGTAAGAAACTCTTT.